The 23 T cell receptor beta chains below come from one sample, sequenced in a study of OX40 agonist ivuxolimab in advanced cancers. Generated by immunoSEQ multiplex PCR, the TCRdb table keeps only in-frame clones and is missing some. This table has about 56,000 clones, 80% to 95% appearing once. The specimen comprised CD4+ or CD8+ T cells sorted from blood, sampled in a trial of the OX40 agonist ivuxolimab. Receptors were obtained from an adult with an advanced solid tumor such as melanoma, head and neck, liver or kidney cancer.

The genes are TRBV19 and TRBJ2-1; 8 bases fit TRBD2. Germline trimming cut 4 bases from V and 7 bases from J; bases unmatched to any gene: 3. This CDR3 spans 13 amino acids. Germline-derived CDR1 and CDR2 are LNHDA and SQIVND (reference sequence). CDR3 residues: CASSTIAGNEQFF. CDR3 DNA: TGTGCCAGTAGTACCATAGCGGGGAATGAGCAGTTCTTC.

This clone has only one observation. The rearrangement joins TRBV6-1 to TRBJ2-3; D is perhaps TRBD2 (6 bases). From germline, CDR1 is MNHNS and CDR2 SASEGT. This CDR3 comprises 13 residues. Deletions cut 6 bases from V and 3 bases from J, with 10 bases between. CDR3 nucleotide sequence: TGTGCCAGCAGCGGGGGACCTACAGATACGCAGTATTTT. The encoded protein is CASSGGPTDTQYF.

The genes are TRBV19 and TRBJ2-5; a possible D gene is TRBD1 (7 bases). The J call may be wrong; the DNA end is better matched by TRBJ2-7. This CDR3 has 13 residues. The germline V gene encodes CDR1 LNHDA and CDR2 SQIVND (reference sequence). CDR3 loop: CATGGTDSYEQYF. The CDR3 DNA sequence: TGTGCCACCGGAGGGACAGACTCCTACGAGCAGTACTTC.

This clone showed up just a few times. This sequence joins TRBV4-2 and TRBJ1-5; D may be TRBD1 (6 bases). CDR1 and CDR2 from the germline V gene are LGHNA and YNFKEQ. The CDR3 sequence is 14 residues long. V lost 1 base and J 4 bases, leaving 8 bases between the germline ends. The CDR3, as DNA: TGTGCCAGCAGCCAAGTAACAGGGAATCAGCCCCAGCATTTT. Translated: CASSQVTGNQPQHF.

This clone has only a few counts. V gene TRBV7-2 combines with J gene TRBJ2-7; 9 bases agree with TRBD2. With 1 base clipped from V and 4 bases from J, the junction kept 2 bases outside the gene matches. The CDR3 has 14 amino acids. Germline V CDR1 and CDR2: SGHTA, FQGNSA. The DNA of the CDR3 is TGTGCCAGCAGCTTAGGGCTAGCGGGATACGAGCAGTACTTC. Translation: CASSLGLAGYEQYF.

CDR3 loop: CAISGPTSDNEQFF. CDR3 in DNA: TGTGCCATCAGTGGGCCCACTAGCGACAATGAGCAGTTCTTC. The rearrangement uses TRBV10-3 and TRBJ2-1, with 7 bases identical to TRBD2. Germline V lookup: CDR1 ENHRY, CDR2 SYGVKD. The CDR3 has 14 amino acids. After removal of 4 bases from V and 5 bases from J, the junction contained 5 bases not matched to a gene.

The V gene is TRBV6-4, the J gene TRBJ1-2, with D unclear. The CDR3 totals 15 residues. V was shortened by 0 bases and J by 4 bases, with 12 bases between the two germline ends. Germline CDR1 MRHNA, CDR2 SNTAGT. CDR3 in DNA: TGTGCCAGCAGTGACTCAGCCCTCGGCGGCTATGGCTACACCTTC. This sequence encodes CASSDSALGGYGYTF.

This clone was recorded only once. The rearrangement joins TRBV30 to TRBJ2-7; D may be TRBD1 (7 bases). From germline, CDR1 is GTSNPN and CDR2 SVGIG (reference sequence). V dropped 2 bases and J dropped 4 bases, with 24 bases sitting between them. The CDR3 loop spans 17 amino acids. DNA of the CDR3: TGTGCCTGGAGTCCTACCTATGGAGGGGGCGTAAGGTACGAGCAGTACTTC. Residues: CAWSPTYGGGVRYEQYF.

In its sample, this clone was seen once. The genes are TRBV6-5 and TRBJ1-2; D is perhaps TRBD1 (6 bases). Germline V gene sequence: CDR1 MNHEY, CDR2 SVGAGI. V was cut by 0 bases and J by 8 bases, with 16 bases left in between. The CDR3 has 15 residues. Here the CDR3 DNA reads TGTGCCAGCAGTTACTCCCCGGGACATCCGGGGGGCTACACCTTC. As protein: CASSYSPGHPGGYTF.

The V call is TRBV5-4, the J call TRBJ2-3, with 8 bases aligning to TRBD2. This CDR3 comprises 18 residues. After removal of 4 bases from V and 0 bases from J, the junction contained 13 bases not matched to a gene. CDR1 and CDR2 from the germline V gene are SGHNT and YYREEE (reference sequence). The CDR3: CASSRTVWASGSTDTQYF. The CDR3 DNA sequence: TGTGCCAGCAGCCGGACGGTTTGGGCTAGCGGGAGCACAGATACGCAGTATTTT.

The CDR3 sequence: CASSSRLYGYTF. CDR3 DNA: TGTGCCAGCAGCTCCCGGCTCTATGGCTACACCTTC. V is TRBV21-1 and J is TRBJ1-2. TRBV21-1 is flagged as a pseudogene. CDR3 length: 12 residues.

The V and J genes are TRBV6-5 and TRBJ2-5, with 7 nucleotides matching TRBD1. The ends lost 6 bases at V and 3 bases at J; junction bases unmatched: 10. The length of the CDR3 is 15 residues. Germline loops: CDR1 MNHEY, CDR2 SVGAGI. The DNA of the CDR3 is TGTGCCAGCAGCGAACAGGGGAACCCCGAAGAGACCCAGTACTTC. This encodes CASSEQGNPEETQYF.

V usage is TRBV7-9 and J usage is TRBJ2-1; D is undetermined. CDR1 is SEHNR and CDR2 is FQNEAQ in the germline V gene (reference sequence). The CDR3 is made up of 15 amino acids. Trimming removed 5 bases at V and 2 bases at J, with 13 bases between. The CDR3 bases are TGTGCCAGCAGCCCGGACGTAGGGACCTACAATGAGCAGTTCTTC. As protein: CASSPDVGTYNEQFF.

The chain couples TRBV28 to TRBJ1-5; no reliable D call. V lost 4 bases to trimming and J lost 2 bases, with 15 bases between them. CDR3 length equals 16 residues. The germline V gene has CDR1 MDHEN and CDR2 SYDVKM. CDR3 nucleotide sequence: TGTGCCAGCAGTTCCGGGAGCGGATTGGGCAATCAGCCCCAGCATTTT. Its protein is CASSSGSGLGNQPQHF.

The V call is TRBV27, the J call TRBJ2-7, with D maybe TRBD1 (6 bases). The CDR3 has 13 residues. Germline CDR1 and CDR2: MNHEY and SMNVEV (reference sequence). V gave up 5 bases and J gave up 2 bases, with 10 bases separating them. CDR3 sequence: CASSGRGPYEQYF. In nucleotides, the CDR3 is TGTGCCAGCAGTGGCAGGGGTCCCTACGAGCAGTACTTC.

This clone was seen only once. The gene calls are TRBV7-3 and TRBJ1-5; no definite D call. Germline assignment: CDR1 SGHTA and CDR2 FQGTGA. This CDR3 has 16 amino acids. Trimming pared 7 bases from V and 1 base from J, leaving 17 bases between. The CDR3: CASTPGQDPSNQPQHF. The CDR3 DNA is TGTGCCAGCACCCCGGGCCAAGATCCGAGCAATCAGCCCCAGCATTTT.

The genes are TRBV4-1 and TRBJ1-5, with a possible D match to TRBD1 (5 bases). With 3 bases removed from V and 1 base from J, the gap between germline ends came to 10 bases. CDR3 length: 15 amino acids. CDR1 is MGHRA, CDR2 YSYEKL, per germline. In DNA, the CDR3 is TGCGCCAGCAGCCAGGGACTGGGAAGCAATCAGCCCCAGCATTTT. Its protein product is CASSQGLGSNQPQHF.

The chain joins TRBV11-2 to TRBJ2-3; D is undetermined. The CDR3 extends over 13 amino acids. V dropped 8 bases and J dropped 0 bases, with 9 bases sitting between them. Germline CDR1 is SGHAT and CDR2 is FQNNGV. CDR3 nucleotides: TGTGCCAGCGGTTCCGCCAGCACAGATACGCAGTATTTT. Translation gives CASGSASTDTQYF.

The rearrangement joins TRBV7-9 to TRBJ2-7; 10 nucleotides align to TRBD1. J lost 4 bases, V lost 4 bases, and 10 bases had no gene match. Germline V gene lookup returns CDR1 SEHNR and CDR2 FQNEAQ (reference sequence). This CDR3 comprises 16 residues. The CDR3 DNA reads as TGTGCCAGCAGCTCCGCCGCGGGACAGGGGAAGTACGAGCAGTACTTC. Translation gives CASSSAAGQGKYEQYF.

V gene TRBV29-1 combines with J gene TRBJ2-5; D is ambiguous. The closer fit of TRBJ2-7 to the DNA end suggests the J call may be wrong. The germline gives CDR1 SQVTM, CDR2 ANQGSEA. The length of the CDR3 is 13 residues. The CDR3 sequence is CSIRDIFSYEQYF. As DNA, the CDR3 is TGCAGCATTCGCGACATTTTCTCCTACGAGCAGTACTTC.

About this clone itself: The junction differs from germline at one of its ends, possibly a read error. V usage is TRBV5-5 and J usage is TRBJ1-2; possible D gene TRBD1, 6 bases. CDR3 size: 13 residues. In germline, CDR1 is SGHKS, CDR2 YYEKEE (reference sequence). This chain's CDR3 is CASSLGAAYGYTF. As DNA, the CDR3 is TGCGCCAGCAGCTTGGGGGCAGCCTATGGCTACACCTTC.

The chain combines TRBV28 with TRBJ2-7, with a possible D match to TRBD1 (6 bases). V was clipped by 6 bases and J by 5 bases, with 14 bases between them. Per germline, CDR1 MDHEN and CDR2 SYDVKM. This CDR3 spans 13 amino acids. The CDR3 is CASRSTGTHEQYF. The CDR3 DNA follows: TGTGCCAGCAGATCTACAGGGACCCACGAGCAGTACTTC.

The chain employs TRBV9 and TRBJ2-3, with D perhaps matching TRBD1 (6 bases). CDR1 and CDR2 (germline): SGDLS, YYNGEE. V was cut by 2 bases and J by 2 bases, with 12 bases left in between. CDR3 length: 15 amino acids. CDR3 region: CASSVGSGDTDTQYF. For the CDR3, the DNA is TGTGCCAGCAGCGTCGGTTCAGGGGACACAGATACGCAGTATTTT.